A selection of T cell receptor beta chains follows, all from one sample in a study of shared clonotypes between healthy human individuals. Measured with immunoSEQ multiplex PCR; TCRdb has only the in-frame clones, and not every one. In the table there are over a million clones, approximately 80% of which are singletons. Sequenced: memory CD4+ T cells from PBMCs. These receptors all stem from a man aged 18 to 29 in good health. Some clones in this sample may be carry-over from other donors' samples. Both conserved end residues are part of each CDR3. A D gene is named only where the DNA matches it firmly. Clone size is stated in some rows and not others, as once, few, many or a class when expanded.

d_gene: NA; abundance: few; j_gene: TRBJ1-3; v_gene: TRBV27; CDR3nt: TGTGCCAGCAGTCTCGTTCGGTCTGGAAACACCATATATTTT; CDR3aa: CASSLVRSGNTIYF
d_gene: TRBD2; abundance: NA; j_gene: TRBJ2-3; v_gene: TRBV5-1; CDR3nt: TGCGCCAGCAGCTCGACCCGGGGGGCAGATACGCAGTATTTT; CDR3aa: CASSSTRGADTQYF
d_gene: NA; abundance: NA; j_gene: TRBJ1-2; v_gene: TRBV2; CDR3nt: TGTGCCAGCATGGAGCTAGCGAACTATGGCTACACCTTC; CDR3aa: CASMELANYGYTF
d_gene: NA; abundance: NA; j_gene: TRBJ1-2; v_gene: TRBV19; CDR3nt: TGTGCCAGTAGTACACCAGGGTTGTACTATGGCTACACCTTC; CDR3aa: CASSTPGLYYGYTF
d_gene: TRBD2; abundance: NA; j_gene: TRBJ2-3; v_gene: TRBV5-1; CDR3nt: TGCGCCAGCAGCTTGCGGGGACTAGCGGGAGCCGCAGATACGCAGTATTTT; CDR3aa: CASSLRGLAGAADTQYF
d_gene: NA; abundance: NA; j_gene: TRBJ2-7; v_gene: TRBV5-1; CDR3nt: TGCGCCAGCAGCTTGGCCGGAGGGCGCCCCTACGAGCAGTACTTC; CDR3aa: CASSLAGGRPYEQYF
d_gene: TRBD2; abundance: NA; j_gene: TRBJ2-3; v_gene: TRBV7-2; CDR3nt: TGTGCCGGGAGTCTAGCGGGACTCACAGATACGCAGTATTTT; CDR3aa: CAGSLAGLTDTQYF
d_gene: NA; abundance: NA; j_gene: TRBJ1-6; v_gene: TRBV7-8; CDR3nt: TGTGCCAGCAGCCCGCAGGGCAACAATTCACCCCTCCACTTT; CDR3aa: CASSPQGNNSPLHF
d_gene: TRBD2; abundance: few; j_gene: TRBJ2-7; v_gene: TRBV27; CDR3nt: TGTGCCAGCACCCTCCGGCGGGGGTCCTACGAGCAGTACTTC; CDR3aa: CASTLRRGSYEQYF
d_gene: NA; abundance: once; j_gene: TRBJ1-1; v_gene: TRBV6-6; CDR3nt: TGTGCCAGCAGTTACTCGACGGCGAACACTGAAGCTTTCTTT; CDR3aa: CASSYSTANTEAFF
d_gene: TRBD2; abundance: NA; j_gene: TRBJ2-2; v_gene: TRBV18; CDR3nt: TGTGCCAGCTCACCACTAGCGGGAGGGCCTCGAACCGGGGAGCTGTTTTTT; CDR3aa: CASSPLAGGPRTGELFF
d_gene: TRBD2; abundance: NA; j_gene: TRBJ2-1; v_gene: TRBV28; CDR3nt: TGTGCCAGCAGTCCACTGACTAGCGGGGGATACAATGAGCAGTTCTTC; CDR3aa: CASSPLTSGGYNEQFF
d_gene: NA; abundance: NA; j_gene: TRBJ2-4; v_gene: TRBV7-3; CDR3nt: TGTGCCAGCAGCTTACTTCCCCGGCAGAAAAACATTCAGTACTTC; CDR3aa: CASSLLPRQKNIQYF
d_gene: TRBD1; abundance: NA; j_gene: TRBJ1-4; v_gene: TRBV10-3; CDR3nt: TGTGCCACGACACCGGGACAGGGAGATGAAAAACTGTTTTTT; CDR3aa: CATTPGQGDEKLFF
d_gene: TRBD2; abundance: NA; j_gene: TRBJ2-7; v_gene: TRBV13; CDR3nt: TGTGCCAGCAGCTTAACGACTAGCGGGAGCCCCTACGAGCAGTACTTC; CDR3aa: CASSLTTSGSPYEQYF
d_gene: TRBD1; abundance: NA; j_gene: TRBJ2-7; v_gene: TRBV18; CDR3nt: TGTGCCAGCTCACTTGGGACAGCATACGAGCAGTACTTC; CDR3aa: CASSLGTAYEQYF
d_gene: TRBD2; abundance: NA; j_gene: TRBJ2-3; v_gene: TRBV28; CDR3nt: TGTGCCAGCAGTAATGGGGGGGGCACAGATACGCAGTATTTT; CDR3aa: CASSNGGGTDTQYF
d_gene: TRBD2; abundance: NA; j_gene: TRBJ2-1; v_gene: TRBV9; CDR3nt: TGTGCCAGCAGCGGGGGACTAGCGGGACGACGAGAGGAGCAGTTCTTC; CDR3aa: CASSGGLAGRREEQFF
d_gene: NA; abundance: NA; j_gene: TRBJ2-3; v_gene: TRBV6-1; CDR3nt: TGTGCCAGCTACCGATACAATACGCAGTATTTT; CDR3aa: CASYRYNTQYF
d_gene: NA; abundance: NA; j_gene: TRBJ2-7; v_gene: TRBV21-1; CDR3nt: TGTGCCAGCAGCAAAGGAGTCAGGACCTCCTACGAGCAGTACTTC; CDR3aa: CASSKGVRTSYEQYF
d_gene: NA; abundance: once; j_gene: TRBJ1-1; v_gene: TRBV5-1; CDR3nt: TGCGCCAGCAGCTTTCCCGGCGGAGCAGGCACTGAAGCTTTCTTT; CDR3aa: CASSFPGGAGTEAFF
d_gene: NA; abundance: NA; j_gene: TRBJ2-2; v_gene: TRBV27; CDR3nt: TGTGCCAGCAGCCCACGGTGGGGAGCCGGGGAGCTGTTTTTT; CDR3aa: CASSPRWGAGELFF
d_gene: NA; abundance: NA; j_gene: TRBJ1-1; v_gene: TRBV13; CDR3nt: TGTGCCAGCAGCTTATCGCGGCTTTCGAACACTGAAGCTTTCTTT; CDR3aa: CASSLSRLSNTEAFF
d_gene: NA; abundance: NA; j_gene: TRBJ2-7; v_gene: TRBV28; CDR3nt: TGTGCCAGCAGTCCCTACTCTGGACAGTCTAGCTCCTACGAGCAGTACTTC; CDR3aa: CASSPYSGQSSSYEQYF
d_gene: NA; abundance: NA; j_gene: TRBJ2-5; v_gene: TRBV28; CDR3nt: TGTGCCAGCAGTACCCCGGACGGGAAAGAGACCCAGTACTTC; CDR3aa: CASSTPDGKETQYF
d_gene: NA; abundance: once; j_gene: TRBJ1-3; v_gene: TRBV19; CDR3nt: TGTGCCAGTAGCCCGATTATCTCTGGAAACACCATATATTTT; CDR3aa: CASSPIISGNTIYF
d_gene: TRBD2; abundance: NA; j_gene: TRBJ2-3; v_gene: TRBV9; CDR3nt: TGTGCCAGCAGCGTAGTAGGATTAGCGGGAGTGAGCACAGATACGCAGTATTTT; CDR3aa: CASSVVGLAGVSTDTQYF
d_gene: NA; abundance: NA; j_gene: TRBJ2-1; v_gene: TRBV28; CDR3nt: TGTGCCAGCAGTTTAATGAGGACATCAGGGAATGAGCAGTTCTTC; CDR3aa: CASSLMRTSGNEQFF
d_gene: NA; abundance: once; j_gene: TRBJ2-5; v_gene: TRBV23-1; CDR3nt: TGCGCCAGCAGTCAATATGGCAGGGAGACCCAGTACTTC; CDR3aa: CASSQYGRETQYF
d_gene: NA; abundance: NA; j_gene: TRBJ2-7; v_gene: TRBV7-8; CDR3nt: TGTGCCAGCAGCTCGGCCCGGGCCAGGGGGGTTTCCGAGCAGTACTTC; CDR3aa: CASSSARARGVSEQYF
d_gene: TRBD1; abundance: once; j_gene: TRBJ2-2; v_gene: TRBV18; CDR3nt: TGTGCCAGCTCACCACCTACAGGGGGCCGGGAGCTGTTTTTT; CDR3aa: CASSPPTGGRELFF
d_gene: NA; abundance: NA; j_gene: TRBJ1-1; v_gene: TRBV5-1; CDR3nt: TGCGCCAGCAGCTTTGAACAGGACACTGAAGCTTTCTTT; CDR3aa: CASSFEQDTEAFF
d_gene: NA; abundance: NA; j_gene: TRBJ1-1; v_gene: TRBV9; CDR3nt: TGTGCCAGCAGCGAGGACATCCGCTGGGGTAACACTGAAGCTTTCTTT; CDR3aa: CASSEDIRWGNTEAFF
d_gene: NA; abundance: NA; j_gene: TRBJ2-5; v_gene: TRBV19; CDR3nt: TGTGCCAGTAGTATACAAGGGGGACGAGAGACCCAGTACTTC; CDR3aa: CASSIQGGRETQYF
d_gene: NA; abundance: NA; j_gene: TRBJ2-7; v_gene: TRBV18; CDR3nt: TGTGCCAGCTCACCCGGCGCGGATCGACGAACCCTCCAGGGGCTTACCTACGAGCAGTACTTC; CDR3aa: CASSPGADRRTLQGLTYEQYF
d_gene: NA; abundance: NA; j_gene: TRBJ2-3; v_gene: TRBV5-1; CDR3nt: TGCGCCAGCAGCTTGGCGCCAGGGGAGGCCACAGATACGCAGTATTTT; CDR3aa: CASSLAPGEATDTQYF
d_gene: TRBD2; abundance: NA; j_gene: TRBJ2-1; v_gene: TRBV27; CDR3nt: TGTGCCAGCAGGAGGACTAGCGCAACCTACAATGAGCAGTTCTTC; CDR3aa: CASRRTSATYNEQFF
d_gene: TRBD1; abundance: NA; j_gene: TRBJ2-6; v_gene: TRBV19; CDR3nt: TGTGCCAGTAGTATGGGGAACAGGGGGACCGTCCTGACTTTC; CDR3aa: CASSMGNRGTVLTF
d_gene: TRBD2; abundance: NA; j_gene: TRBJ2-3; v_gene: TRBV5-1; CDR3nt: TGCGCCAGCAGCTTGGCCTCTTCGGCTAGCGGGAGCACAGATACGCAGTATTTT; CDR3aa: CASSLASSASGSTDTQYF
d_gene: NA; abundance: NA; j_gene: TRBJ2-7; v_gene: TRBV28; CDR3nt: TGTTCTCCAGGGAAATACGAGCAGTACTTC; CDR3aa: CSPGKYEQYF